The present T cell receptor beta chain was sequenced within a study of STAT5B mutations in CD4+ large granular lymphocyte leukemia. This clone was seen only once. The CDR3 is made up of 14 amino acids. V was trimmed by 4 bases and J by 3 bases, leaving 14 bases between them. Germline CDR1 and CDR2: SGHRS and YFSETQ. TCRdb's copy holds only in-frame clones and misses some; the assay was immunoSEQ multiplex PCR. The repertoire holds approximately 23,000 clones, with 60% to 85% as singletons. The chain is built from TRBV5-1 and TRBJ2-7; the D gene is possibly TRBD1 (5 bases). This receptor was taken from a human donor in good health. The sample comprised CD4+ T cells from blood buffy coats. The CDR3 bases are TGCGCCAGCAGCCCCGACAGCTTGAGCTACGAGCAGTACTTC. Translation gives CASSPDSLSYEQYF.